Sequencing of this TCR beta chain was carried out in a study of blood T cell repertoires in COVID-19 (dated by TCRdb to about 2020). With respect to the entire study: Samples covering the acute and convalescent phases of COVID-19 were provided by collaborators in the United States, Italy and Spain. The prospective study material was composed of cDNA or gDNA derived from T cells, B-cell-depleted T cells, or PBMCs. The samples were drawn from two sources: the first 160 participants of the ongoing ImmuneRACE study, and 1,000 to 1,500 subjects contributed by 6 global collaborators. Subjects who had been exposed to COVID-19, were actively infected with it, or had recovered from it provided the deeply sampled blood TCRbeta repertoires that made up the dataset. Where HLA class I and class II types were available, the types were taken from metadata supplied by the sample provider, not from assay-based typing. The repertoires were released in a freely available public database intended as a resource for research on the immune response to SARS-CoV-2. Nearly every sample came with metadata listing a de-identified subject ID, COVID-19 status, age in years and sex.

Participants in the prospective study were enrolled through a virtual design, were aged roughly 18 to 100 years, and lived in about 25 United States geographic areas. To assign participants to cohorts, the prospective study relied on clinical history that participants themselves reported in a screening survey and a study questionnaire. For ImmuneRACE Cohort 3, a participant was defined as recovered based on two consecutive negative NP/OP PCR tests, clearance by a healthcare professional, or resolution of symptoms. In the prospective study, mobile phlebotomists collected whole blood, serum and a nasopharyngeal or oropharyngeal swab from each participant. Prospective study participants could optionally give additional blood draws and questionnaires over an approximately two-month period. Before DNA extraction, prospective study blood samples were shipped either frozen or at room temperature. General conclusions and limits of the study: How much clinical and demographic metadata was included differed by source and by participant, and the metadata was provided uncurated.

Inclusive of the bounding cysteine and phenylalanine, the CDR3 is 16 residues long. Only CDR3 DNA is held: 48 bases, read in frame from base 1. CDR1 MNHEY and CDR2 SVGAGI were looked up in the germline V gene. V and J are trimmed by 0 bases and 5 bases, and the gene matches miss 8 bases of the junction. TCRbeta CDR3 regions were amplified from genomic DNA by means of the immunoSEQ Assay, a bias-controlled multiplex PCR. As for the original processing: Nucleated cell counts per sample were estimated from amplification of reference gene primers within the assay. Sequence reads were collapsed and filtered to measure the absolute abundance of every unique TCRbeta CDR3 rearrangement. For each sample, productive Simpson clonality was calculated by taking the square root of Simpson's diversity index across productive rearrangements. TCRdb retrieved this table from immuneACCESS and kept in-frame rearrangements only. Not all clones are present; in checked studies, unresolved V genes account for under half, and no reason is known for the remainder. The V and J calls and the clone size are those of that table, but D and trimming were determined from the DNA. The sample has 300,000 to 350,000 clones on record, around nine tenths of them singletons. The ten largest clonotypes hold about 9.4% of the sample.

A word on this clone: Its specific antigen is unknown. No much larger clone is present one base from it, and per-base qualities are unavailable.

The rearranged segments are TRBV6-5 and TRBJ2-7, with TRBD1 identical over 9 junction bases. The receptor's source is a woman in her 30s who had recovered from COVID-19. The sequencing sample was made of PBMCs or T cells enriched from blood (not recorded which). At the DNA level, the sequence is TGTGCCAGCAGTTACTCTAGGGGACAGGGAGTCGACGAGCAGTACTTC. This gives the protein CASSYSRGQGVDEQYF.